This T cell receptor (beta chain) came from a study of blood T cell repertoires in COVID-19. Looking at the study overall: Donors in the United States, Italy and Spain gave samples during acute or convalescent COVID-19. Sources were T cells, B-cell-depleted T cells, or PBMCs; the material itself was cDNA or gDNA.

The authors' processing: Nucleated cell number was recorded as an estimate derived from reference gene primer amplification. Generated by immunoSEQ multiplex PCR, the TCRdb table keeps only in-frame clones and is missing some. The V and J calls and the clone size are those of that table, but D and trimming were determined from the DNA. The table records around 25,000 clones, approximately 90% of them present only once. V lost 11 bases and J 4 bases, leaving 15 bases between the germline ends. There are 13 residues in the CDR3. Germline V lookup: CDR1 MNHNS, CDR2 SASEGT. This chain uses TRBV6-1 with TRBJ2-1; tentatively, D is TRBD1 (6 bases). This receptor was obtained from a woman older than 75 with acute or convalescent COVID-19. Specimen: peripheral blood. The CDR3 DNA sequence: TGTGCCGGTAGGGACACCCCATACAATGAGCAGTTCTTC. This sequence encodes CAGRDTPYNEQFF.